The 8 T cell receptor beta chains listed next were all sequenced from one sample in a study of STAT5B mutations in CD4+ large granular lymphocyte leukemia (dated by TCRdb to between 2021 and 2024). The method behind the library was the immunoSEQ multiplex PCR assay. The table comes from immuneACCESS by way of TCRdb, which keeps in-frame sequences with V and J called. Part of the clones is missing from these tables; in studies checked, under half for an unresolved V gene and the rest for unknown reasons. This sample holds tens of thousands of clones; about 81% were observed only once. The ten top clones hold 0.35% of the sample. The sequencing sample was made of CD4+ T cells from blood buffy coats. The source of these receptors is a human donor in good health.

The rearrangement links TRBV6-5 to TRBJ1-1; 10 nucleotides match TRBD1. The CDR3 consists of 15 residues. V dropped 7 bases and J dropped 1; count of bases not matched to a gene: 6. Germline CDR1 and CDR2: MNHEY and SVGAGI. In DNA, the CDR3 is TGTGCCAGCACCCAGGGACAGGGGCGGAACACTGAAGCTTTCTTT. It yields the protein CASTQGQGRNTEAFF.

This sequence joins TRBV10-2 and TRBJ2-1, with 9 bases matching TRBD2. From germline, CDR1 is WSHSY and CDR2 SAAADI. The ends lost 1 base at V and 4 bases at J; junction bases unmatched: 2. This CDR3 has 15 residues. CDR3 in amino acids: CASSELAGEYNEQFF. CDR3 sequence (DNA): TGCGCCAGCAGTGAGTTAGCGGGAGAGTACAATGAGCAGTTCTTC.

V and J are TRBV18 and TRBJ1-1; TRBD1 matches at 10 bases. Trimming took 5 bases from V and 3 from J; bases not matched to a gene: 6. The CDR3 extends over 15 amino acids. Per germline, CDR1 KGHSH and CDR2 LQKENI. CDR3 DNA sequence: TGTGCCAGCTCATGGGGACAGGGGAAGGACACTGAAGCTTTCTTT. Residues: CASSWGQGKDTEAFF.

The CDR3 DNA follows: TGTGCCAGTAATAGACGGGGTTATGCGGATACGCAGTATTTT. Translating it yields CASNRRGYADTQYF. The J gene is TRBJ2-3, the V gene TRBV27; a weak D match, TRBD2 (5 bases). The CDR3 loop spans 14 amino acids. Germline V gene data show CDR1 as MNHEY and CDR2 as SMNVEV (reference sequence). Trimming cost V 9 bases and J 6 bases, with 19 bases left between them.

J is TRBJ2-1 and V is TRBV6-5; possibly TRBD2 for D (5 bases). V lost 6 bases and J lost 2, with 8 bases in between. This CDR3 has 13 residues. CDR1 is MNHEY and CDR2 is SVGAGI in the germline V gene. The CDR3 DNA follows: TGTGCCAGCAGAGCGGACCCCTACAATGAGCAGTTCTTC. It encodes CASRADPYNEQFF.

The chain uses TRBV11-2 and TRBJ2-2; TRBD1 is a possible D gene (6 bases). Trimming removed 5 bases from V and 4 bases from J, with 17 bases in between. There are 16 residues in the CDR3. Germline V gene lookup returns CDR1 SGHAT and CDR2 FQNNGV. In nucleotides, the CDR3 is TGTGCCAGCAGCCCGGGACATCTGGGTGCCACCGGGGAGCTGTTTTTT. This codes for CASSPGHLGATGELFF.

The rearrangement links TRBV20-1 to TRBJ1-2, with D hard to call. Germline V gene sequence: CDR1 DFQATT, CDR2 SNEGSKA (reference sequence). Trimming stripped 6 bases from V and 8 bases from J, with 13 bases between. The CDR3 length is 11 residues. The CDR3 bases are TGCAGTGCCGATCGACTGGGCGGCTACACCTTC. As protein: CSADRLGGYTF.

This sequence joins TRBV2 and TRBJ2-2, with no clear D. CDR1 and CDR2 from the germline V gene are SNHLY and FYNNEI. Trimming shortened V by 3 bases and J by 2 bases, and 10 bases separated the two germline ends. This CDR3 spans 15 amino acids. In DNA, the CDR3 is TGTGCCAGCAGTGAGGCAGGACCTAACACCGGGGAGCTGTTTTTT. This gives the protein CASSEAGPNTGELFF.